This TCR beta chain is drawn from a study of blood T cell repertoires in COVID-19. Study-level information: The samples span acute and convalescent COVID-19 from the United States, Italy and Spain. T cells, B-cell-depleted T cells, or PBMCs provided the cDNA or gDNA that served as material.

As originally analysed: For nucleated cells, counts were estimated from reference gene primer amplification. Measured with immunoSEQ multiplex PCR; TCRdb has only the in-frame clones, and not every one. Clone size and V and J calls were adopted from that table, with D and trimming inferred from the DNA. The sample shows about 210,000 clones, around 80% of them seen only once. The sample taken for sequencing was peripheral blood. This receptor was taken from a woman in her thirties or forties with acute or convalescent COVID-19.

The CDR3 spells CAISEQGGNSPLHF. The CDR3 DNA reads as TGTGCCATCAGTGAACAGGGTGGGAATTCACCCCTCCACTTT. The gene calls are TRBV10-3 and TRBJ1-6, with TRBD1 as a possible D gene (6 bases). Germline-derived CDR1 and CDR2 are ENHRY and SYGVKD. Trimming removed 3 bases from V and 7 bases from J, with 10 bases in between. CDR3 length: 14 amino acids.